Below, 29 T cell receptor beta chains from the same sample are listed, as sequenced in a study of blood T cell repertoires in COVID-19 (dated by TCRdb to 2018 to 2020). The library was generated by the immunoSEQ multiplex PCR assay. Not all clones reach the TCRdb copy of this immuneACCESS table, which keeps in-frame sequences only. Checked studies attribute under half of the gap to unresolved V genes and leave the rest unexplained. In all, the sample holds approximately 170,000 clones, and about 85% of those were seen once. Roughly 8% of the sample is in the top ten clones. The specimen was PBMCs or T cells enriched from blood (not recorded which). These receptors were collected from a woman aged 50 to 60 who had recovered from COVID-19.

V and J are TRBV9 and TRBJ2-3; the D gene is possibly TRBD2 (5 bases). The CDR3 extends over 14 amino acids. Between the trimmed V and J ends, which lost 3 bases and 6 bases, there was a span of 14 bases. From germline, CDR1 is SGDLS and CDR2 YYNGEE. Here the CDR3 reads CASSELARRDTQYF. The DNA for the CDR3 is TGTGCCAGCAGCGAGCTAGCAAGGAGGGATACGCAGTATTTT.

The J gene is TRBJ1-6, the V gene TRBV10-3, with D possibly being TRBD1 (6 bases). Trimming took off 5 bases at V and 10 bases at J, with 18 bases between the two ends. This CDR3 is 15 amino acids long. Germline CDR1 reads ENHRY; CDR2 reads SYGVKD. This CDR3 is CAISLNTGNPSPLHF. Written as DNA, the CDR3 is TGTGCCATCAGTCTCAACACAGGGAACCCATCACCCCTCCACTTT.

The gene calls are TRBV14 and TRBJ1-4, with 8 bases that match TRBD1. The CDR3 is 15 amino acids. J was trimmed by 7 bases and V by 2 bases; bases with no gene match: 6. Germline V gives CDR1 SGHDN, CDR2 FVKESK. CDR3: CASSQQGAWVEKLFF. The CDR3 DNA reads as TGTGCCAGCAGCCAACAGGGGGCCTGGGTTGAAAAACTGTTTTTT.

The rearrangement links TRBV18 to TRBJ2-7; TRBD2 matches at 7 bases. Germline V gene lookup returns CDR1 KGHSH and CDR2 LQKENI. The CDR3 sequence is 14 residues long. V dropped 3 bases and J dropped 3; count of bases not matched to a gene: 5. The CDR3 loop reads CASSPWEGSYEQYF. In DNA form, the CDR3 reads TGTGCCAGCTCACCTTGGGAGGGCAGCTACGAGCAGTACTTC.

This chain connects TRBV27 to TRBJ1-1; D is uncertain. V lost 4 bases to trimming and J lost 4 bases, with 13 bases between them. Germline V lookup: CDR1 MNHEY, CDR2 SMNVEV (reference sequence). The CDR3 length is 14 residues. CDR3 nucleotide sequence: TGTGCCAGCAGTTCGGACTCCTCCCTCACTGAAGCTTTCTTT. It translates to CASSSDSSLTEAFF.

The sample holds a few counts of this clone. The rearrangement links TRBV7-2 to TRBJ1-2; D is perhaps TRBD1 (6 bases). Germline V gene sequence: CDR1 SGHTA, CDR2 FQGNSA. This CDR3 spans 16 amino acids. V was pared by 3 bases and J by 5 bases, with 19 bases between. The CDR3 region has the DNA TGTGCCAGCAGCTTGGGTTTCGGACAGTTTTCTTATGGCTACACCTTC. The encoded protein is CASSLGFGQFSYGYTF. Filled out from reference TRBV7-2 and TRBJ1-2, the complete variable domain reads GAGVSQSPSNKVTEKGKDVELRCDPISGHTALYWYRQSLGQGLEFLIYFQGNSAPDKSGLPSDRFSAERTGGSVSTLTIQRTQQEDSAVYLCASSLGFGQFSYGYTFGSGTRLTVV.

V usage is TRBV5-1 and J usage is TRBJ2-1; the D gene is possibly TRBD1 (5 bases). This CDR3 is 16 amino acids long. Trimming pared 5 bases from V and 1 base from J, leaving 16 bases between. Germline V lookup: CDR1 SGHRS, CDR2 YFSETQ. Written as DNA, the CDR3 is TGCGCCAGCAGACTGGACAATTTTGAATCCTACAATGAGCAGTTCTTC. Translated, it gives CASRLDNFESYNEQFF.

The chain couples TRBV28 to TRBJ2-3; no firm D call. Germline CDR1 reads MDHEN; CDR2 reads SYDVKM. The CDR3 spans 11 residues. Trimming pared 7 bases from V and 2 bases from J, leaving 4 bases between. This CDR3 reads CASTITDTQYF. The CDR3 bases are TGTGCCAGCACAATCACAGATACGCAGTATTTT.

CDR3 sequence reads: CASNGQVNSPLHF. Here the CDR3 DNA reads TGTGCCAGTAATGGACAGGTGAATTCACCCCTCCACTTT. This chain joins TRBV19 and TRBJ1-6, with 7 bases identical to TRBD1. The CDR3 is 13 amino acids. Germline V gene lookup returns CDR1 LNHDA and CDR2 SQIVND (reference sequence). J lost 7 bases, V lost 7 bases, and 4 bases had no gene match.

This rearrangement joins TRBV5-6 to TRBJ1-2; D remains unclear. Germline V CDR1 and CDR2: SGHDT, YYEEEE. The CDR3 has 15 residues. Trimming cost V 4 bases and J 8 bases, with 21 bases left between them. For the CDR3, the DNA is TGTGCCAGCAGCGGACCGGGAGCCGGTCGAGGCGGCTACACCTTC. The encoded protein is CASSGPGAGRGGYTF.

In DNA, the CDR3 is TGTGCCAGCTCACCAGAGACGGGGGGTATGAACGGCTACACCTTC. It codes for CASSPETGGMNGYTF. V gene TRBV18 combines with J gene TRBJ1-2; D possibly corresponds to TRBD1 (5 bases). Germline CDR1 KGHSH, CDR2 LQKENI. CDR3 length: 15 residues. Trimming stripped 2 bases from V and 8 bases from J, with 18 bases between.

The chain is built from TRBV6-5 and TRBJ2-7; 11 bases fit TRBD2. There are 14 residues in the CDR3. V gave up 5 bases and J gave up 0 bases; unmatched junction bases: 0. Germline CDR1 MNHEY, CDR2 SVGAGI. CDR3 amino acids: CASSLAGGSYEQYF. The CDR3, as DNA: TGTGCCAGCAGTCTAGCGGGGGGCTCCTACGAGCAGTACTTC.

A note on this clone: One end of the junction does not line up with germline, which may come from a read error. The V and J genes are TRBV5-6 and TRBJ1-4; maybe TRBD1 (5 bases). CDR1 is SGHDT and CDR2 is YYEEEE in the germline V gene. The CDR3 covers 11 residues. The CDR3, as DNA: TGTGCCAGCAGCCTGCAGGGTAGGCAAGTCTTT. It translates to CASSLQGRQVF.

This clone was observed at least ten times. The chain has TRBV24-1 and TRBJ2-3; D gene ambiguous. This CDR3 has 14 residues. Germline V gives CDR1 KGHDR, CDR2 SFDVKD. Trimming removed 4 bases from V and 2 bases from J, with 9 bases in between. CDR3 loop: CATSESQFTDTQYF. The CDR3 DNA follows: TGTGCCACCAGTGAAAGTCAGTTCACAGATACGCAGTATTTT.

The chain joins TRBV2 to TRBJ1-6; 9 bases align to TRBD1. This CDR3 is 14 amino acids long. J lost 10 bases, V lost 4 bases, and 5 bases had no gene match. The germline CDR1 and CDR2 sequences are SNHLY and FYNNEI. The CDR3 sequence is CASSGDRAGSPLHF. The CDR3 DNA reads TGTGCCAGCAGTGGGGACAGGGCAGGATCACCCCTCCACTTT.

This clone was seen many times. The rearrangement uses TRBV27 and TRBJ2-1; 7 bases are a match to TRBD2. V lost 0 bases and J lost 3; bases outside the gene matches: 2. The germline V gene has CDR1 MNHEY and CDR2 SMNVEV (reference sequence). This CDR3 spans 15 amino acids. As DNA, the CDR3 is TGTGCCAGCAGTTTATCGGGGGACTACTACAATGAGCAGTTCTTC. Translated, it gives CASSLSGDYYNEQFF.

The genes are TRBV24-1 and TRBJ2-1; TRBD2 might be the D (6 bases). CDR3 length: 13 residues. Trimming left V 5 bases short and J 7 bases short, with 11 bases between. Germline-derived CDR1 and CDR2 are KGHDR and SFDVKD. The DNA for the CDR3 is TGTGCCACCAGTGCGGGACTTTTAAATGAGCAGTTCTTC. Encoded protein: CATSAGLLNEQFF.

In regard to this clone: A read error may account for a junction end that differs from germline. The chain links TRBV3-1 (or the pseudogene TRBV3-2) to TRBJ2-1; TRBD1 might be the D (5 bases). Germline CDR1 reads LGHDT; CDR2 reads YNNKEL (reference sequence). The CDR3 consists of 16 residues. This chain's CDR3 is CASSQDISVTLGAQVF. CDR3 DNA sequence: TGTGCCAGCAGCCAAGATATCAGCGTCACCCTTGGGGCCCAAGTCTTC.

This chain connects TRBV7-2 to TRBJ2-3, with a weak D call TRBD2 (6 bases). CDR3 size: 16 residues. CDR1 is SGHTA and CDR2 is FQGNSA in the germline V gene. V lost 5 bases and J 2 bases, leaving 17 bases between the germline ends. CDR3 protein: CASSDLATRITDTQYF. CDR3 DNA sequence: TGTGCCAGCAGCGATCTAGCGACCCGAATCACAGATACGCAGTATTTT.

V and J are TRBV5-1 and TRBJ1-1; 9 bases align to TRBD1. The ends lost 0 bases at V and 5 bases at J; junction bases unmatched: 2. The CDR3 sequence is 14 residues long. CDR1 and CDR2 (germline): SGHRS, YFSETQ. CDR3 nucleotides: TGCGCCAGCAGCTTGGGGACAGGGGCTACTGAAGCTTTCTTT. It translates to CASSLGTGATEAFF.

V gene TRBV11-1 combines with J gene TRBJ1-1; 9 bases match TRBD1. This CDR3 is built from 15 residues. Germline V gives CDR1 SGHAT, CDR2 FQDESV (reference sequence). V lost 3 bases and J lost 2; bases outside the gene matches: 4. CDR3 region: CASSFGQGTNTEAFF. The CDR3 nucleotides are TGTGCCAGCAGCTTTGGACAGGGGACAAACACTGAAGCTTTCTTT. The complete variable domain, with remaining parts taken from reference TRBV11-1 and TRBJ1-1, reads EAEVAQSPRYKITEKSQAVAFWCDPISGHATLYWYRQILGQGPELLVQFQDESVVDDSQLPKDRFSAERLKGVDSTLKIQPAELGDSAMYLCASSFGQGTNTEAFFGQGTRLTVV.

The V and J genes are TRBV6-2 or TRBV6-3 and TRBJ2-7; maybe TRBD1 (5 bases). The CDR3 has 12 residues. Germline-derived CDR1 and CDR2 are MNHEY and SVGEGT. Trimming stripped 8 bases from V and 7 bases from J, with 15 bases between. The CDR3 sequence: CASGLGPGEQYF. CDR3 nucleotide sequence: TGTGCCAGCGGCCTAGGACCAGGGGAGCAGTACTTC.

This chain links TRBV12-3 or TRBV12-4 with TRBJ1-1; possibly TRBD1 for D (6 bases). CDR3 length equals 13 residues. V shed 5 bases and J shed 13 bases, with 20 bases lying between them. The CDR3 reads CASSALTGTQDFF. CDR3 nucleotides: TGTGCCAGCAGTGCGCTGACCGGGACACAGGATTTCTTT.

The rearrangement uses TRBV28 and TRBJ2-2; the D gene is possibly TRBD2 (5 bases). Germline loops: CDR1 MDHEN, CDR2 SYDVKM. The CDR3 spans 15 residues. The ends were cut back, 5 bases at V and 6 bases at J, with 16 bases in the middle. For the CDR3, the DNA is TGTGCCAGCAGTCCCCCGGGCAACGGGGCCGGGGAGCTGTTTTTT. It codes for CASSPPGNGAGELFF.

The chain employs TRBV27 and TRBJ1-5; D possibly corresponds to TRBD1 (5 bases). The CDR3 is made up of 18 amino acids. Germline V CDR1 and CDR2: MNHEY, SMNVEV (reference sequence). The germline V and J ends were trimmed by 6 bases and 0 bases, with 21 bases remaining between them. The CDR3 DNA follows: TGTGCCAGCAGGTTGGGGAACAGGAGACCTTATAGCAATCAGCCCCAGCATTTT. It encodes CASRLGNRRPYSNQPQHF.

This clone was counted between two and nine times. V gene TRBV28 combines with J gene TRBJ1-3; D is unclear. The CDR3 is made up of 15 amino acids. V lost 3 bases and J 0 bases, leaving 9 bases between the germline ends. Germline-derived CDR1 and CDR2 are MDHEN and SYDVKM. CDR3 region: CASSFYGLSGNTIYF. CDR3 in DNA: TGTGCCAGCAGTTTTTATGGGCTCTCTGGAAACACCATATATTTT.

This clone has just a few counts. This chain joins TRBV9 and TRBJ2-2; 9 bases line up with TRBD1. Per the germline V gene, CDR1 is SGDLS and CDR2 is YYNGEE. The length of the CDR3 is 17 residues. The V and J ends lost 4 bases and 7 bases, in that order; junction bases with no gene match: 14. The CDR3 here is CASSKGTGSARGGELFF. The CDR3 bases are TGTGCCAGCAGCAAGGGGACAGGGTCCGCAAGAGGCGGGGAGCTGTTTTTT.

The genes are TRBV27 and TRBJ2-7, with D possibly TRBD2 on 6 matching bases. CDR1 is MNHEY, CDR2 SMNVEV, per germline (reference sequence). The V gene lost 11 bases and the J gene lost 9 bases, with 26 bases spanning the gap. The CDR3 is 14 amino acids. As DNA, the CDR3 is TGTGCCCCCCTGGTTCGGGCGGCGGGGCACGGGCAGTACTTC. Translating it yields CAPLVRAAGHGQYF.

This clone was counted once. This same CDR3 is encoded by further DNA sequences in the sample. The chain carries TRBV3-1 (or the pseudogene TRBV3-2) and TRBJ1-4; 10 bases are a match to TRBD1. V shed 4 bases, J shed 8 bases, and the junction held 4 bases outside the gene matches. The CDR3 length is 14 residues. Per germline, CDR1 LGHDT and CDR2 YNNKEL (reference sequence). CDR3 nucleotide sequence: TGTGCCAGCAGCCTGAGGACAGGGGGGGAAAAACTGTTTTTT. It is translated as CASSLRTGGEKLFF.